This T cell receptor beta chain is from a study of T cell repertoires in cytomegalovirus infection. Across the whole study: Signatures in public TCR beta sequences pointed to both CMV infection and matching HLA type.

Points from the study as a whole: In two of eight donors, the top clonotype was HLA-C-restricted CMV-specific. The study identified carriers of CMV plus the relevant HLA from cumulative public TCR beta family frequency.

Turning to this clonotype: What it recognizes is unknown.

TCRdb analysed the reads with MiXCR anew, one entry per CDR3 protein. This table holds 250,000 or so distinct CDR3 sequences, approximately 15% found once. Material for sequencing was CD8+ T cells from PBMCs. This TCR was sampled from a human donor in good health (CMV status not recorded). Some clones in this sample may be carry-over from other donors' samples.

The CDR3 nucleotides read TGTGCCAGCAGCCCACGCTGGGGGACCCTTACCTACGAGCAGTACTTC. Its protein product is CASSPRWGTLTYEQYF. This chain links TRBV28 with TRBJ2-7; D is tentatively TRBD1 or TRBD2 (5 bases each). V was cut by 6 bases and J by 2 bases, with 20 bases left in between. Germline V lookup: CDR1 MDHEN, CDR2 SYDVKM. The CDR3 is made up of 16 amino acids.